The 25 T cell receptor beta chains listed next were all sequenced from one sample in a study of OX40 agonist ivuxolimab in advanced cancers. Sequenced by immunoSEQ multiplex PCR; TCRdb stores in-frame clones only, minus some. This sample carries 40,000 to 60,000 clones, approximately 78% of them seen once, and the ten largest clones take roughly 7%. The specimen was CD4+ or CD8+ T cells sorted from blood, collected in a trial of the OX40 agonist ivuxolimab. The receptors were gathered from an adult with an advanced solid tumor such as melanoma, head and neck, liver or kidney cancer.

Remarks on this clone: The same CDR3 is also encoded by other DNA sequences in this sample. CDR3 in amino acids: CASSRTGRDQPQHF. The DNA of the CDR3 is TGTGCCAGCAGCAGGACAGGGCGGGATCAGCCCCAGCATTTT. The chain is built from TRBV25-1 and TRBJ1-5, with 8 bases fitting TRBD1. Trimming removed 6 bases from V and 5 bases from J; junction bases left unmatched: 6. From germline, CDR1 is MGHDK and CDR2 SYGVNS. The CDR3 is made up of 14 amino acids.

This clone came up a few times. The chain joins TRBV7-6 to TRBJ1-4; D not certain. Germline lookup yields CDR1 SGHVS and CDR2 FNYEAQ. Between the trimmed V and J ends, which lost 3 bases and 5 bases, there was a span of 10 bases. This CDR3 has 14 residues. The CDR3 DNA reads TGTGCCAGCAGCTTTGGACGGTTGAATGAAAAACTGTTTTTT. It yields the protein CASSFGRLNEKLFF.

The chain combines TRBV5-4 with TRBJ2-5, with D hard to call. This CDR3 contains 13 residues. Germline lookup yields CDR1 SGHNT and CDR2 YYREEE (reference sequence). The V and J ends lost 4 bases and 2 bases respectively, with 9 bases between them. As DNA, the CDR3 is TGTGCCAGCAGCCCGCCGGAACAAGAGACCCAGTACTTC. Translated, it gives CASSPPEQETQYF.

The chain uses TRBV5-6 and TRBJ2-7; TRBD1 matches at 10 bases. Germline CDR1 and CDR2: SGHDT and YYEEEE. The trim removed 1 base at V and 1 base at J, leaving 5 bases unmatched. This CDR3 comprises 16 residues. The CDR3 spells CASSLPGQGISYEQYF. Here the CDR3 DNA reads TGTGCCAGCAGCTTGCCGGGACAGGGGATATCCTACGAGCAGTACTTC.

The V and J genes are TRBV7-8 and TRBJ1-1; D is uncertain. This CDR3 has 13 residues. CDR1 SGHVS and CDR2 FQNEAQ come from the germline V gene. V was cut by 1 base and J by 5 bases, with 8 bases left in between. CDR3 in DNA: TGTGCCAGCAGCTTAGAGGGCAATACTGAAGCTTTCTTT. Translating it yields CASSLEGNTEAFF.

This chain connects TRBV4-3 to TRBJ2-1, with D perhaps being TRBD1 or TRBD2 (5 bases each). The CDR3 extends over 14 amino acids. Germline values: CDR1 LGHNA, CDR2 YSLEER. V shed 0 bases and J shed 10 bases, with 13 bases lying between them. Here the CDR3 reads CASSQDFRDVEQFF. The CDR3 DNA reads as TGCGCCAGCAGCCAAGATTTCAGGGACGTAGAGCAGTTCTTC.

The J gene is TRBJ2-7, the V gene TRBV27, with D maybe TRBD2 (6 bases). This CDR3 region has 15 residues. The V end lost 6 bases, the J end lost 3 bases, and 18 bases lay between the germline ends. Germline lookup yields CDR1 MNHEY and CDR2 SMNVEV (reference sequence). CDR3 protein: CASSPRGGPYYEQYF. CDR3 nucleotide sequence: TGTGCCAGCAGCCCTAGGGGAGGACCGTACTACGAGCAGTACTTC.

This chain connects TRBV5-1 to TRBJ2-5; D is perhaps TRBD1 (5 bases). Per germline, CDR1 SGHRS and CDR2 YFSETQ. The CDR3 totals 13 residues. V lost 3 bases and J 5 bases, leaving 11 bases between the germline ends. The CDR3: CASSSHPGETQYF. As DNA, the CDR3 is TGCGCCAGCAGCTCTCATCCAGGGGAGACCCAGTACTTC. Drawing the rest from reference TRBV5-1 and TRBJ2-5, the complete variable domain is KAGVTQTPRYLIKTRGQQVTLSCSPISGHRSVSWYQQTPGQGLQFLFEYFSETQRNKGNFPGRFSGRQFSNSRSEMNVSTLELGDSALYLCASSSHPGETQYFGPGTRLLVL.

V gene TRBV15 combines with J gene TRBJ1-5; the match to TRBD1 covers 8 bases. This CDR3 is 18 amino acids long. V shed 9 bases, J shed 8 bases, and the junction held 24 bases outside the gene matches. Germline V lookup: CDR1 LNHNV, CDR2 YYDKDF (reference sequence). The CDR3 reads CATPGGYTGGPSKEPQHF. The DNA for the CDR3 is TGTGCCACTCCCGGGGGTTACACAGGGGGGCCGAGTAAGGAGCCCCAGCATTTT.

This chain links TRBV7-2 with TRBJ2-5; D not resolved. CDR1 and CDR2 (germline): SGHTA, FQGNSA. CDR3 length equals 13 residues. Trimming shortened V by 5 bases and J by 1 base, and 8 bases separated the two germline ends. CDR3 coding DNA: TGTGCCAGCAGCCCCAGGACCCAAGAGACCCAGTACTTC. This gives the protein CASSPRTQETQYF.

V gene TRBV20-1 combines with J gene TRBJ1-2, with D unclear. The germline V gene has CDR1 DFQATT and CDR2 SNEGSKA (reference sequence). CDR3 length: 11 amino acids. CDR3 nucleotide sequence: TGCATGCCGTACCTAAGGAATGGCTACACCTTC. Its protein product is CMPYLRNGYTF.

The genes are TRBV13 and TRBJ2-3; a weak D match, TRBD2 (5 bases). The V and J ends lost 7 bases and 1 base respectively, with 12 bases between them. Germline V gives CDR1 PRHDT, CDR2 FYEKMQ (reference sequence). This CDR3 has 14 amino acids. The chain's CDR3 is CASNSRRGTDTQYF. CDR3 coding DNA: TGTGCCAGCAACTCCCGGCGGGGCACAGATACGCAGTATTTT.

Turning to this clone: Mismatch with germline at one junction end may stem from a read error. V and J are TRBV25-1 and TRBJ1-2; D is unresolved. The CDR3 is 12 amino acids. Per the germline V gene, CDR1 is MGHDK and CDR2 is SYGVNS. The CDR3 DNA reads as TGTGCCAGCAGTGAACAGGCCATGGGCTACTCCTTC. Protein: CASSEQAMGYSF.

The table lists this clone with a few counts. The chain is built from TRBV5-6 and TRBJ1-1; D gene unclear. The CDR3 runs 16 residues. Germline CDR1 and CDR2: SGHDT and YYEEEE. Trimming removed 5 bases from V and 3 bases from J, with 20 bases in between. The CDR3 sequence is CASRTLLGVFDTEAFF. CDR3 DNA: TGTGCCAGCAGAACCCTGCTCGGGGTGTTTGACACTGAAGCTTTCTTT. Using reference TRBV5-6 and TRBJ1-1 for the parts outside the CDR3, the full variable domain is DAGVTQSPTHLIKTRGQQVTLRCSPKSGHDTVSWYQQALGQGPQFIFQYYEEEERQRGNFPDRFSGHQFPNYSSELNVNALLLGDSALYLCASRTLLGVFDTEAFFGQGTRLTVV.

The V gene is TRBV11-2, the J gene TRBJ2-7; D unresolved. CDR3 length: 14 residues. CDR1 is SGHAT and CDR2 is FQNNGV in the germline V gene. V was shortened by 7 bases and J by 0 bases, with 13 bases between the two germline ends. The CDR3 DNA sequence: TGTGCCAGCATCCTCGGTCCGAGCTCCTACGAGCAGTACTTC. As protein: CASILGPSSYEQYF.

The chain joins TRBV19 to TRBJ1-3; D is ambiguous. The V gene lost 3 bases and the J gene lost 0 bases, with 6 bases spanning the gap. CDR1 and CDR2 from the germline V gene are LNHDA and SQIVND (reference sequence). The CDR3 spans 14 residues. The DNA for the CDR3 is TGTGCCAGTAGTATTCGGACCTCTGGAAACACCATATATTTT. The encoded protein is CASSIRTSGNTIYF.

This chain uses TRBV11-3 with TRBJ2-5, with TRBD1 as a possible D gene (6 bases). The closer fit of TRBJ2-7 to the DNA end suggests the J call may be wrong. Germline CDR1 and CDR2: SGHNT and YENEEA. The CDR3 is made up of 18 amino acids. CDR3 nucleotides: TGTGCCAGCAGCCTCGTGGGGACAATCTACACGGGGCTCATCGAGCAGTACTTC. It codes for CASSLVGTIYTGLIEQYF.

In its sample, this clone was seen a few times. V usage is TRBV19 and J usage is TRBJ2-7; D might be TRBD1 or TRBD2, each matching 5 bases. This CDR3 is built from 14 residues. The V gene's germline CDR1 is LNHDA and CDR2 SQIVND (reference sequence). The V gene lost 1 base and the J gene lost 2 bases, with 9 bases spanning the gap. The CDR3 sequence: CASSIGWGPYEQYF. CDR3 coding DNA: TGTGCCAGTAGTATAGGGTGGGGACCCTACGAGCAGTACTTC.

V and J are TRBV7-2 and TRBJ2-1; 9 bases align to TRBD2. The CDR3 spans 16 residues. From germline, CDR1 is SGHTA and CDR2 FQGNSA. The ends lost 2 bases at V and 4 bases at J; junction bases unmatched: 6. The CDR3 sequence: CASSLSVAGVYNEQFF. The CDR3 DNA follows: TGTGCCAGCAGCTTATCCGTAGCGGGAGTGTACAATGAGCAGTTCTTC.

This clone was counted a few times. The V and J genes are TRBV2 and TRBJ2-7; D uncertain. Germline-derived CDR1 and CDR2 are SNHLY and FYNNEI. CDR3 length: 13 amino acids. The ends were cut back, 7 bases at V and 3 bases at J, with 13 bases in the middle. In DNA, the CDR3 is TGTGCCAGCATGAGGCTAGTAGGCTACGAGCAGTACTTC. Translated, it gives CASMRLVGYEQYF.

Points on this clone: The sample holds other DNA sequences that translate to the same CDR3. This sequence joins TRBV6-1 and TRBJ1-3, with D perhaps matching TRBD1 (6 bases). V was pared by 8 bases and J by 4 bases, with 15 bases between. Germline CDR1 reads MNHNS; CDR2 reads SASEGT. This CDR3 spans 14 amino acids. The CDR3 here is CASRTTGFGNTIYF. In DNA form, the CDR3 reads TGTGCCAGCCGGACAACAGGGTTCGGAAACACCATATATTTT.

DNA of the CDR3: TGTGCCAGCAGTCCTACCCTAACCAAAAACATTCAGTACTTC. Its translation: CASSPTLTKNIQYF. The rearrangement joins TRBV2 to TRBJ2-4; no reliable D call. Per the germline V gene, CDR1 is SNHLY and CDR2 is FYNNEI. The CDR3 is made up of 14 amino acids. The V and J ends lost 5 bases and 2 bases respectively, with 10 bases between them.

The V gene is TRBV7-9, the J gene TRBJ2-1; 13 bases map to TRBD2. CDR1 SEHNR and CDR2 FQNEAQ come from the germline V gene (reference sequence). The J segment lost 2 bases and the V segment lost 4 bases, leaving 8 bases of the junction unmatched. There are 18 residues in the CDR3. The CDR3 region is CASSSPGTSGEAYNEQFF. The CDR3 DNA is TGTGCCAGCAGCTCACCCGGGACTAGCGGGGAAGCCTACAATGAGCAGTTCTTC.

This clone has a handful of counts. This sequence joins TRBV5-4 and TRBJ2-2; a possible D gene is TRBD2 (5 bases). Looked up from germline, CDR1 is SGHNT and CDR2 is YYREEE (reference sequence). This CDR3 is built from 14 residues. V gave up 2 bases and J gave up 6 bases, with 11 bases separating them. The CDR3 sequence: CASSLDTSAGELFF. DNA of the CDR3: TGTGCCAGCAGCTTAGATACTAGTGCCGGGGAGCTGTTTTTT.

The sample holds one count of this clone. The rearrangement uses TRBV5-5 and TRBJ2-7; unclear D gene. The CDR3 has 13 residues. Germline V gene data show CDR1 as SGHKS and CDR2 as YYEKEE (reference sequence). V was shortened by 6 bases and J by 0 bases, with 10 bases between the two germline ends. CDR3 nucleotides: TGTGCCAGCAAGGGCGACACCTCCTACGAGCAGTACTTC. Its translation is CASKGDTSYEQYF.